This TCR beta chain came from a study of shared clonotypes between healthy human individuals. The wider study: Per-donor plates numbered three CD4 naive, three CD4 memory, two CD8 naive and one CD8 memory.

Here immunoSEQ multiplex PCR was the method, and the copy in TCRdb shows in-frame clones only, minus some. The sample records around 2,100,000 clones, about 95% being singletons. Details on this clone: Antigen specificity is unknown.

CD45RO-negative, CCR7-selected cells formed the naive CD8 fraction, which excluded terminally differentiated effector memory CD45RA+ cells. Study-level findings and limits: Rarefaction analysis demonstrated incomplete sorted-subset sequencing notwithstanding large depth. Sharing across four donors was seen in 4% to 6.5% of naive CD4 clonotypes.

Sequenced input: naive CD8+ T cells sorted from blood. The receptor's source is a man aged 18 to 35 in good health.

The CDR3 loop reads CASSVFQPQGSYEQYF. Here the CDR3 DNA reads TGTGCCAGCAGTGTTTTTCAGCCACAGGGGTCCTACGAGCAGTACTTC. The V and J genes are TRBV6-1 and TRBJ2-7; 7 bases are shared with TRBD1. Germline V CDR1 and CDR2: MNHNS, SASEGT. CDR3 size: 16 residues. V lost 4 bases and J lost 1; bases outside the gene matches: 10.